This T cell receptor beta chain was sequenced during a study of cytomegalovirus exposure and HLA in healthy donors. The study ran its PCR with 60 Vbeta and 13 Jbeta primers. Measured with immunoSEQ multiplex PCR; TCRdb has only the in-frame clones, and not every one. Among 85,000 to 100,000 clones listed, 60% to 70% were seen once. Germline values: CDR1 SGHNT, CDR2 YYREEE (reference sequence). V shed 2 bases and J 1 base; nucleotides not matched to a gene: 6. CDR3 length equals 16 residues. Points from the study as a whole: Association of a missense DCLRE1C variant with TCR beta V- and J-gene trimming was reported in a later analysis. No immune exposure information besides CMV serostatus was available.

With regard to this clone: The antigen is not known.

The V call is TRBV5-4, the J call TRBJ2-7, with TRBD1 matching over 10 bases. Sample: PBMCs. This sequence was found in a woman in her 30s in good health and CMV-seronegative. The CDR3 loop reads CASSLPGTGESYEQYF. The CDR3 DNA is TGTGCCAGCAGCTTACCCGGGACAGGGGAGTCCTACGAGCAGTACTTC. Supplemented by reference TRBV5-4 and TRBJ2-7, the full variable domain reads ETGVTQSPTHLIKTRGQQVTLRCSSQSGHNTVSWYQQALGQGPQFIFQYYREEENGRGNFPPRFSGLQFPNYSSELNVNALELDDSALYLCASSLPGTGESYEQYFGPGTRLTVT.